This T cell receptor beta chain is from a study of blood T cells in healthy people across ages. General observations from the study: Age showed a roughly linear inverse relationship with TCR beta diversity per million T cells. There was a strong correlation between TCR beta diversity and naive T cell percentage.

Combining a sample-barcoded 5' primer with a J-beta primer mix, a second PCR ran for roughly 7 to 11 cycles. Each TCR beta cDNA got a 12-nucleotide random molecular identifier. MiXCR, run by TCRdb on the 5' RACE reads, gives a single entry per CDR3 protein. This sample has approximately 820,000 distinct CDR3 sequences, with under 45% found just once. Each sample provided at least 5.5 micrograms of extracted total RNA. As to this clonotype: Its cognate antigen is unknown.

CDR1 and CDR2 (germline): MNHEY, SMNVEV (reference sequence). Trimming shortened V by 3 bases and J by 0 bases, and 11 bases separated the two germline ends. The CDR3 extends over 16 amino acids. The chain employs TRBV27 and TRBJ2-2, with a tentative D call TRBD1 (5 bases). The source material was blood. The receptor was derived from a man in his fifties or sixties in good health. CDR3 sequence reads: CASSFYQGSNTGELFF. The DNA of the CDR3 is TGTGCCAGCAGTTTTTATCAGGGCTCGAACACCGGGGAGCTGTTTTTT.